The rows below give T cell receptor beta chains drawn from one sample of a study of Ad26.COV2.S vaccination and SARS-CoV-2 variants. Produced via immunoSEQ multiplex PCR; TCRdb's table is partial and in-frame only. This sample yields over 400,000 clones, of which about 92% are seen a single time; over 1.5% belongs to the top ten. The sample here was peripheral blood, taken in a trial of Ad26.COV2.S vaccine versus placebo. Source of these receptors: a person aged 18-60 years who received the Ad26.COV2.S COVID-19 vaccine or a placebo. The CDR3 runs from the conserved cysteine through the conserved F or W. Each record gives: J gene, clone size, CDR3 length, V gene, D gene, CDR3 protein, CDR3 DNA. D genes are given only for firm matches. Part of the rows lack a size; the others show once, few, many or a class for expanded clones.

j_call: TRBJ1-4
clone_size: -
cdr3_length: 18
v_call: TRBV2
d_call: -
cdr3_aa: CASSEPPGWGARGEKLFF
cdr3_nt: TGTGCCAGCAGTGAACCCCCAGGCTGGGGGGCGAGGGGTGAAAAACTGTTTTTT

j_call: TRBJ2-5
clone_size: -
cdr3_length: 13
v_call: TRBV12-3/TRBV12-4
d_call: -
cdr3_aa: CASTPFRRETQYF
cdr3_nt: TGTGCCAGCACCCCGTTTCGACGGGAGACCCAGTACTTC

j_call: TRBJ1-5
clone_size: -
cdr3_length: 14
v_call: TRBV6-1
d_call: -
cdr3_aa: CASSEGSSNQPQHF
cdr3_nt: TGTGCCAGCAGTGAGGGCAGTAGCAATCAGCCCCAGCATTTT

j_call: TRBJ1-1
clone_size: once
cdr3_length: 14
v_call: TRBV7-9
d_call: TRBD1
cdr3_aa: CASSTTGANTEAFF
cdr3_nt: TGTGCCAGCAGCACGACAGGGGCCAACACTGAAGCTTTCTTT

j_call: TRBJ1-4
clone_size: -
cdr3_length: 15
v_call: TRBV6-2/TRBV6-3
d_call: -
cdr3_aa: CASSDDRATNEKLFF
cdr3_nt: TGTGCCAGCAGCGACGACAGAGCAACTAATGAAAAACTGTTTTTT

j_call: TRBJ1-3
clone_size: -
cdr3_length: 14
v_call: TRBV13
d_call: TRBD1
cdr3_aa: CASSSQDRGNTIYF
cdr3_nt: TGTGCCAGCAGCTCCCAGGACAGGGGAAACACCATATATTTT

j_call: TRBJ2-7
clone_size: -
cdr3_length: 15
v_call: TRBV9
d_call: TRBD2
cdr3_aa: CASSDGTSGAYEQYF
cdr3_nt: TGTGCCAGCAGCGACGGGACTAGCGGGGCGTACGAGCAGTACTTC

j_call: TRBJ2-2
clone_size: -
cdr3_length: 14
v_call: TRBV11-3
d_call: -
cdr3_aa: CARAGGIITGELFF
cdr3_nt: TGTGCCAGGGCAGGGGGGATAATCACCGGGGAGCTGTTTTTT

j_call: TRBJ2-4
clone_size: -
cdr3_length: 11
v_call: TRBV2
d_call: -
cdr3_aa: CASEERKIQYF
cdr3_nt: TGTGCCAGCGAGGAGAGAAAAATTCAGTACTTC

j_call: TRBJ2-3
clone_size: -
cdr3_length: 15
v_call: TRBV7-9
d_call: TRBD1
cdr3_aa: CASSLTGQGADTQYF
cdr3_nt: TGTGCCAGCAGCTTAACGGGACAGGGCGCAGATACGCAGTATTTT

j_call: TRBJ2-1
clone_size: once
cdr3_length: 16
v_call: TRBV7-9
d_call: TRBD2
cdr3_aa: CASSPPGGSPYNEQFF
cdr3_nt: TGTGCCAGCAGCCCCCCCGGGGGGAGCCCCTACAATGAGCAGTTCTTC

j_call: TRBJ2-7
clone_size: -
cdr3_length: 15
v_call: TRBV9
d_call: -
cdr3_aa: CAGAGGRRGSYEQYF
cdr3_nt: TGTGCCGGCGCCGGGGGGCGCAGGGGGAGCTACGAGCAGTACTTC

j_call: TRBJ2-6
clone_size: -
cdr3_length: 17
v_call: TRBV28
d_call: TRBD1
cdr3_aa: CAIGVDRGLAGANVLTF
cdr3_nt: TGTGCCATAGGAGTGGACAGGGGGCTCGCTGGGGCCAACGTCCTGACTTTC

j_call: TRBJ2-7
clone_size: -
cdr3_length: 11
v_call: TRBV29-1
d_call: -
cdr3_aa: CSKPGQYEQYF
cdr3_nt: TGCAGCAAGCCAGGACAATACGAGCAGTACTTC

j_call: TRBJ2-5
clone_size: -
cdr3_length: 15
v_call: TRBV27
d_call: -
cdr3_aa: CASSLMVGAQETQYF
cdr3_nt: TGTGCCAGCAGTTTAATGGTCGGGGCCCAAGAGACCCAGTACTTC

j_call: TRBJ2-4
clone_size: -
cdr3_length: 16
v_call: TRBV19
d_call: TRBD2
cdr3_aa: CASRRMERGGGNIQYF
cdr3_nt: TGTGCCAGTAGACGCATGGAGCGGGGGGGCGGAAACATTCAGTACTTC

j_call: TRBJ1-1
clone_size: once
cdr3_length: 13
v_call: TRBV5-6
d_call: -
cdr3_aa: CASSLGLSGEAFF
cdr3_nt: TGTGCCAGCAGCTTGGGTCTGTCAGGTGAAGCTTTCTTT

j_call: TRBJ1-1
clone_size: -
cdr3_length: 16
v_call: TRBV7-2
d_call: -
cdr3_aa: CASSLQGSGVNTEAFF
cdr3_nt: TGTGCCAGCAGCTTACAGGGCTCCGGGGTTAACACTGAAGCTTTCTTT

j_call: TRBJ2-3
clone_size: -
cdr3_length: 16
v_call: TRBV11-2
d_call: TRBD1
cdr3_aa: CASSTQGVYGTDTQYF
cdr3_nt: TGTGCCAGCAGCACACAGGGGGTCTACGGCACAGATACGCAGTATTTT

j_call: TRBJ2-3
clone_size: -
cdr3_length: 18
v_call: TRBV3-1/TRBV3-2
d_call: TRBD2
cdr3_aa: CASSLGAGGLPFTDTQYF
cdr3_nt: TGTGCCAGCAGCCTAGGGGCGGGGGGCCTACCTTTCACAGATACGCAGTATTTT

j_call: TRBJ2-7
clone_size: -
cdr3_length: 15
v_call: TRBV7-2
d_call: TRBD2
cdr3_aa: CASSLDSGGAYEQYF
cdr3_nt: TGTGCCAGCAGCTTAGACAGCGGGGGGGCTTACGAGCAGTACTTC

j_call: TRBJ1-1
clone_size: once
cdr3_length: 15
v_call: TRBV4-1
d_call: -
cdr3_aa: CASSRKDKSNTEAFF
cdr3_nt: TGCGCCAGCAGCCGAAAGGACAAGTCGAACACTGAAGCTTTCTTT

j_call: TRBJ1-1
clone_size: -
cdr3_length: 17
v_call: TRBV3-1/TRBV3-2
d_call: -
cdr3_aa: CASSQDSSRELGTEAFF
cdr3_nt: TGTGCCAGCAGCCAAGATAGTTCCCGGGAATTGGGCACTGAAGCTTTCTTT

j_call: TRBJ2-7
clone_size: -
cdr3_length: 16
v_call: TRBV6-5
d_call: TRBD2
cdr3_aa: CASSYSTGLAVYEQYF
cdr3_nt: TGTGCCAGCAGTTACTCAACGGGACTAGCGGTATACGAGCAGTACTTC

j_call: TRBJ1-6
clone_size: -
cdr3_length: 16
v_call: TRBV5-5
d_call: -
cdr3_aa: CASKRPQGGYNSPLHF
cdr3_nt: TGTGCCAGCAAACGCCCACAGGGAGGCTATAATTCACCCCTCCACTTT

j_call: TRBJ1-5
clone_size: few
cdr3_length: 13
v_call: TRBV27
d_call: -
cdr3_aa: CASSLLLNQPQHF
cdr3_nt: TGTGCCAGCAGTTTACTGCTGAATCAGCCCCAGCATTTT

j_call: TRBJ2-5
clone_size: once
cdr3_length: 16
v_call: TRBV7-8
d_call: TRBD2
cdr3_aa: CASNLWRGGHQETQYF
cdr3_nt: TGTGCCAGCAATTTATGGCGCGGGGGGCACCAAGAGACCCAGTACTTC

j_call: TRBJ2-7
clone_size: -
cdr3_length: 17
v_call: TRBV6-2/TRBV6-3
d_call: TRBD2
cdr3_aa: CASSYSYTTSGSYEQYF
cdr3_nt: TGTGCCAGCAGTTACTCGTACACTACTAGCGGCTCCTACGAGCAGTACTTC

j_call: TRBJ1-1
clone_size: -
cdr3_length: 14
v_call: TRBV15
d_call: TRBD1
cdr3_aa: CATSRLLDRARAFF
cdr3_nt: TGTGCCACCAGCCGCCTCCTGGACAGGGCGAGAGCTTTCTTT

j_call: TRBJ1-4
clone_size: -
cdr3_length: 18
v_call: TRBV7-9
d_call: -
cdr3_aa: CASSLVSGRGSKDEKLFF
cdr3_nt: TGTGCCAGCAGCTTAGTCTCAGGGCGGGGCAGTAAGGATGAAAAACTGTTTTTT

j_call: TRBJ1-2
clone_size: once
cdr3_length: 14
v_call: TRBV6-4
d_call: -
cdr3_aa: CASSDSTGRQGYTF
cdr3_nt: TGTGCCAGCAGTGACTCCACAGGACGGCAGGGCTACACCTTC

j_call: TRBJ1-2
clone_size: -
cdr3_length: 14
v_call: TRBV5-6
d_call: TRBD1
cdr3_aa: CASSSGTGGYGYTF
cdr3_nt: TGTGCCAGCAGCTCGGGGACAGGGGGCTATGGCTACACCTTC

j_call: TRBJ1-4
clone_size: -
cdr3_length: 16
v_call: TRBV18
d_call: -
cdr3_aa: CASSPRIPGSNEKLFF
cdr3_nt: TGTGCCAGCTCACCACGGATCCCAGGGTCTAATGAAAAACTGTTTTTT

j_call: TRBJ2-7
clone_size: once
cdr3_length: 17
v_call: TRBV7-6
d_call: TRBD2
cdr3_aa: CASSPGTSGPYSVEQYF
cdr3_nt: TGTGCCAGCAGCCCCGGGACTAGCGGCCCTTACTCCGTCGAGCAGTACTTC

j_call: TRBJ2-5
clone_size: -
cdr3_length: 17
v_call: TRBV19
d_call: TRBD1
cdr3_aa: CASSPRRGSNSGETQYF
cdr3_nt: TGTGCCAGTAGTCCCCGCAGGGGGAGTAATAGTGGGGAGACCCAGTACTTC

j_call: TRBJ2-3
clone_size: -
cdr3_length: 15
v_call: TRBV28
d_call: -
cdr3_aa: CASSLVRPTTDTQYF
cdr3_nt: TGTGCCAGCAGTTTAGTGAGACCGACCACAGATACGCAGTATTTT

j_call: TRBJ2-2
clone_size: -
cdr3_length: 18
v_call: TRBV4-1
d_call: TRBD1
cdr3_aa: CASSQGPGTGSNTGELFF
cdr3_nt: TGCGCCAGCAGCCAAGGACCCGGGACAGGGTCGAACACCGGGGAGCTGTTTTTT

j_call: TRBJ1-1
clone_size: -
cdr3_length: 14
v_call: TRBV7-9
d_call: TRBD1
cdr3_aa: CASSLEGATAEAFF
cdr3_nt: TGTGCCAGCAGCTTAGAGGGGGCTACAGCTGAAGCTTTCTTT

j_call: TRBJ2-7
clone_size: -
cdr3_length: 13
v_call: TRBV28
d_call: TRBD1
cdr3_aa: CASSIGQGYEQYF
cdr3_nt: TGTGCCAGCAGTATCGGACAGGGTTACGAGCAGTACTTC

j_call: TRBJ2-2
clone_size: -
cdr3_length: 16
v_call: TRBV18
d_call: -
cdr3_aa: CASSPPAGRGTGELFF
cdr3_nt: TGTGCCAGCTCACCACCGGCAGGAAGAGGGACCGGGGAGCTGTTTTTT

j_call: TRBJ1-2
clone_size: -
cdr3_length: 17
v_call: TRBV18
d_call: -
cdr3_aa: CASSPPGQGFPGYGYTF
cdr3_nt: TGTGCCAGCTCACCACCCGGGCAGGGTTTCCCTGGTTATGGCTACACCTTC

j_call: TRBJ1-2
clone_size: -
cdr3_length: 15
v_call: TRBV27
d_call: -
cdr3_aa: CASSLTAEVSYGYTF
cdr3_nt: TGTGCCAGCAGTCTAACGGCGGAGGTTTCATATGGCTACACCTTC